This TCR beta chain was profiled in a study of blood T cell repertoires in COVID-19 (dated by TCRdb to 2019 to 2021). Broadly, across the study: Samples from collaborators originated in the United States, Italy and Spain and spanned both the acute and convalescent phases of COVID-19. The prospective study material was composed of cDNA or gDNA derived from T cells, B-cell-depleted T cells, or PBMCs. The dataset comprised deeply sampled blood TCRbeta repertoires from subjects exposed to, actively infected with, or recovered from COVID-19. The repertoires were released in a freely available public database meant as a resource for research on the immune response to SARS-CoV-2. Samples were obtained from the ongoing ImmuneRACE study (first 160 participants) and from 1,000 to 1,500 subjects provided by 6 global collaborators. The sample metadata nearly always contained a de-identified subject ID, COVID-19 status, age in years and sex. Where available, HLA class I and class II types were taken from metadata supplied by the sample provider and were not determined by assay-based typing.

TCRbeta CDR3 regions were amplified from genomic DNA by means of the immunoSEQ Assay, a bias-controlled multiplex PCR. The study's own analysis went as follows. Within the assay, amplification of reference gene primers was used to estimate how many nucleated cells each sample contained. Sequence reads were collapsed and filtered to measure the absolute abundance of every unique TCRbeta CDR3 rearrangement. Productive Simpson clonality was computed per sample as the square root of Simpson's diversity index over productive rearrangements. TCRdb obtained this table from immuneACCESS and retained in-frame rearrangements with V and J assigned. These tables miss some clones; where compared with another copy, unresolved V genes account for less than half of the shortfall, and the remainder is unexplained. V, J and clone size are taken as reported in that table, and D and trimming were inferred from the DNA itself. This sample has approximately 390,000 clones in its table, and roughly 87% of those were observed once. The biggest ten clones account for over 2% of the sample.

Participants in the prospective study were aged roughly 18 to 90 years, lived in over 20 United States geographic areas, and enrolled through a virtual design. Cohort assignment in the prospective study relied on participant-reported clinical history from a screening survey and a study questionnaire. Each participant in the prospective study had whole blood, serum and a nasopharyngeal or oropharyngeal swab collected by mobile phlebotomists. Prospective study participants could optionally give additional blood draws and questionnaires over an approximately two-month period. Prospective study blood samples were shipped either frozen or at room temperature before DNA extraction. This clone has more than one count but fewer than ten. There is no known antigen for this receptor. No much larger clone exists at a distance of one base, and base qualities are not known. Results and caveats for the whole study, not just this receptor: The quantity of clinical and demographic metadata differed by source and by participant and was supplied without curation.

The CDR3 has 15 amino acids, counting the end cysteine and phenylalanine. The kept DNA is CDR3 alone, 45 bases in frame from the first base. Based on the germline V gene, the CDR1 and CDR2 sequences are MGHRA and YSYEKL. V and J are truncated by 1 base and 1 base respectively, leaving an intervening sequence of 10 bases. The chain employs TRBV4-1 and TRBJ1-2; confidence is insufficient to name the D gene. The specimen sequenced was PBMCs or T cells enriched from blood (not recorded which). This clonotype was sampled from a woman aged 40 to 50 with acute COVID-19. CDR3 loop: CASSQVVGDNYGYTF. The bases read TGCGCCAGCAGCCAAGTCGTCGGGGATAACTATGGCTACACCTTC.